This passage covers 24 T cell receptor beta chains from one sample sequenced in a study of blood T cell repertoires in COVID-19. The protocol was immunoSEQ multiplex PCR, while the TCRdb copy is restricted to in-frame clones and leaves out a portion. The sample yields tens of thousands of clones, 70% to 80% seen once. Sequenced: peripheral blood. The receptor set was obtained from a man aged 65-85 years with COVID-19, enrolled during active disease.

The chain is built from TRBV9 and TRBJ2-2; 9 nucleotides match TRBD2. The V gene's germline CDR1 is SGDLS and CDR2 YYNGEE. The CDR3 consists of 17 residues. With V trimmed by 0 bases and J by 7 bases, 10 bases remained unmatched. Here the CDR3 reads CASSVDMSGRSGGELFF. The CDR3 DNA sequence: TGTGCCAGCAGCGTAGATATGAGCGGGAGGTCTGGCGGGGAGCTGTTTTTT. The full variable domain, its missing parts supplied by reference TRBV9 and TRBJ2-2, is DSGVTQTPKHLITATGQRVTLRCSPRSGDLSVYWYQQSLDQGLQFLIQYYNGEERAKGNILERFSAQQFPDLHSELNLSSLELGDSALYFCASSVDMSGRSGGELFFGEGSRLTVL.

The chain couples TRBV7-9 to TRBJ2-5; a possible D gene is TRBD2 (6 bases). Germline V gene data show CDR1 as SEHNR and CDR2 as FQNEAQ (reference sequence). The CDR3 totals 14 residues. Trimming took 4 bases from V and 5 from J, leaving 14 bases between them. In DNA, the CDR3 is TGTGCCAGCAGCTGGACGGGGGAGTGGGAGACCCAGTACTTC. Translated: CASSWTGEWETQYF.

This clone turned up a few times. The chain uses TRBV4-3 and TRBJ1-3; D may be TRBD1 (6 bases). Trimming removed 2 bases at V and 0 bases at J, with 14 bases between. The CDR3 consists of 17 residues. The germline V gene encodes CDR1 LGHNA and CDR2 YSLEER. The CDR3 sequence is CASSQLTGGNSGNTIYF. The CDR3 nucleotides are TGCGCCAGCAGCCAATTGACAGGAGGAAACTCTGGAAACACCATATATTTT.

The V and J genes are TRBV28 and TRBJ2-2; weak D call: TRBD1 (6 bases). Trimming took 4 bases from V and 4 from J, leaving 16 bases between them. The germline V gene encodes CDR1 MDHEN and CDR2 SYDVKM. There are 16 residues in the CDR3. The chain's CDR3 is CASSSYRAVSTGELFF. The CDR3 DNA is TGTGCCAGCAGTTCGTACAGGGCCGTTAGCACCGGGGAGCTGTTTTTT.

The CDR3 spells CASRGWAMNTEAFF. Here the CDR3 DNA reads TGTGCCAGCAGGGGTTGGGCGATGAACACTGAAGCTTTCTTT. The chain joins TRBV28 to TRBJ1-1; D remains ambiguous. CDR3 length equals 14 residues. CDR1 is MDHEN and CDR2 is SYDVKM in the germline V gene. Trimming cost V 6 bases and J 0 bases, with 11 bases left between them.

This chain uses TRBV7-2 with TRBJ2-7; 7 bases line up with TRBD1. Looked up from germline, CDR1 is SGHTA and CDR2 is FQGNSA. This CDR3 is built from 17 residues. The V segment lost 2 bases and the J segment 1 base; nucleotides outside the gene matches: 11. The CDR3 sequence: CASSLTGVSPQSYEQYF. The CDR3 nucleotides are TGTGCCAGCAGCTTAACAGGGGTCTCCCCTCAATCCTACGAGCAGTACTTC.

This rearrangement joins TRBV27 to TRBJ1-1; 10 bases align to TRBD1. This CDR3 contains 15 residues. Trimming took 5 bases from V and 5 from J; bases not matched to a gene: 8. Germline CDR1 reads MNHEY; CDR2 reads SMNVEV (reference sequence). CDR3 coding DNA: TGTGCCAGCAGTACCTATGGGACAGGGGTTACTGAAGCTTTCTTT. Protein sequence: CASSTYGTGVTEAFF.

This CDR3 is CASSPGQFNYGYTF. The CDR3 DNA reads TGTGCCAGCAGCCCCGGACAGTTTAACTATGGCTACACCTTC. The V call is TRBV5-4, the J call TRBJ1-2; a weak D match, TRBD1 (6 bases). Germline CDR1 SGHNT, CDR2 YYREEE (reference sequence). V was pared by 4 bases and J by 1 base, with 11 bases between. The CDR3 extends over 14 amino acids.

V gene TRBV7-2 combines with J gene TRBJ2-7; 10 nucleotides match TRBD1. Per the germline V gene, CDR1 is SGHTA and CDR2 is FQGNSA. The J segment lost 2 bases and the V segment lost 5 bases, leaving 6 bases of the junction unmatched. The CDR3 runs to 15 residues. The CDR3 loop reads CASSPRQGATYEQYF. The CDR3 bases are TGTGCCAGCAGCCCTCGACAGGGGGCAACCTACGAGCAGTACTTC.

This chain uses TRBV24-1 with TRBJ2-2; possibly TRBD1 for D (5 bases). V shed 5 bases and J shed 5 bases, with 11 bases lying between them. The CDR3 extends over 14 amino acids. Germline values: CDR1 KGHDR, CDR2 SFDVKD. CDR3 in DNA: TGTGCCACCAGTGTGCAGGGTGGAACCGGGGAGCTGTTTTTT. Translation: CATSVQGGTGELFF.

V usage is TRBV19 and J usage is TRBJ1-4, with 8 nucleotides matching TRBD1. The junction had 14 bases not matched to a gene; V was cut back by 7 bases and J by 7 bases. The CDR3 runs to 16 residues. CDR1 LNHDA and CDR2 SQIVND come from the germline V gene (reference sequence). The CDR3 DNA reads as TGTGCCAGTACCTCCTGGCAGGGGGCGCATATTGAAAAACTGTTTTTT. Residues: CASTSWQGAHIEKLFF.

The V call is TRBV13, the J call TRBJ2-1; 9 bases match TRBD1. CDR3 length: 16 residues. Per germline, CDR1 PRHDT and CDR2 FYEKMQ (reference sequence). V dropped 6 bases and J dropped 6; count of bases not matched to a gene: 12. CDR3 bases: TGTGCCAGCAGTGCCGCCGGGACAGGGAGTCTCAATGAGCAGTTCTTC. It encodes CASSAAGTGSLNEQFF. Supplemented by reference TRBV13 and TRBJ2-1, the full variable domain reads AAGVIQSPRHLIKEKRETATLKCYPIPRHDTVYWYQQGPGQDPQFLISFYEKMQSDKGSIPDRFSAQQFSDYHSELNMSSLELGDSALYFCASSAAGTGSLNEQFFGPGTRLTVL.

The V and J genes are TRBV15 and TRBJ2-2, with 8 nucleotides matching TRBD1. CDR3 length: 14 residues. Germline trimming cut 3 bases from V and 6 bases from J; bases unmatched to any gene: 3. CDR1 is LNHNV, CDR2 YYDKDF, per germline (reference sequence). CDR3 nucleotides: TGTGCCACCAGCAGGACAGGGGTGCCCGGGGAGCTGTTTTTT. Translation: CATSRTGVPGELFF.

The J gene is TRBJ1-4, the V gene TRBV28, with no clear D. The germline V and J ends were trimmed by 8 bases and 0 bases, with 13 bases remaining between them. The CDR3 covers 15 residues. Per the germline V gene, CDR1 is MDHEN and CDR2 is SYDVKM. Here the CDR3 DNA reads TGTGCCAGCTCGATCCCCGGTACAACTAATGAAAAACTGTTTTTT. Amino acid sequence: CASSIPGTTNEKLFF. Based on the CDR3 plus reference TRBV28 and TRBJ1-4, the full variable domain is DVKVTQSSRYLVKRTGEKVFLECVQDMDHENMFWYRQDPGLGLRLIYFSYDVKMKEKGDIPEGYSVSREKKERFSLILESASTNQTSMYLCASSIPGTTNEKLFFGSGTQLSVL.

This clone has only a few counts. The chain uses TRBV10-3 and TRBJ2-7; TRBD1 matches 10 bases. The germline gives CDR1 ENHRY, CDR2 SYGVKD. This CDR3 has 14 amino acids. V trimming: 4 bases; J trimming: 2 bases; junction bases outside the gene matches: 2. CDR3 bases: TGTGCCATCAGTGGGGACAGGGGAACCTACGAGCAGTACTTC. Protein: CAISGDRGTYEQYF.

The chain has TRBV7-3 and TRBJ1-1; D perhaps matches TRBD1 (5 bases). This CDR3 spans 14 amino acids. CDR1 and CDR2 (germline): SGHTA, FQGTGA. The V and J ends lost 2 bases and 5 bases respectively, with 12 bases between them. The CDR3 protein is CASSLGRVGTEAFF. In DNA form, the CDR3 reads TGTGCCAGCAGCTTAGGCAGGGTTGGAACTGAAGCTTTCTTT.

This clone was counted a single time. The CDR3 nucleotides read TGTGCCTGGACCCGCGGACTAGGATACAATGAGCAGTTCTTC. Its protein product is CAWTRGLGYNEQFF. The rearrangement links TRBV30 to TRBJ2-1; 7 nucleotides line up with TRBD2. Germline V CDR1 and CDR2: GTSNPN, SVGIG (reference sequence). The ends lost 4 bases at V and 4 bases at J; junction bases unmatched: 7. The CDR3 has 14 amino acids.

The CDR3 here is CASSQDRAGGWDTEAFF. CDR3 nucleotides: TGCGCCAGCAGCCAAGACCGGGCAGGGGGCTGGGACACTGAAGCTTTCTTT. This chain uses TRBV4-3 with TRBJ1-1; TRBD1 aligns across 8 bases. V was clipped by 0 bases and J by 3 bases; unmatched bases: 9. Germline V gene lookup returns CDR1 LGHNA and CDR2 YSLEER. The CDR3 has 17 residues.

The chain carries TRBV25-1 and TRBJ1-1; tentative D call: TRBD1 (6 bases). The CDR3 has 13 amino acids. The germline V gene has CDR1 MGHDK and CDR2 SYGVNS. Deletions cut 6 bases from V and 0 bases from J, with 8 bases between. CDR3 amino acids: CASRDSLNTEAFF. DNA of the CDR3: TGTGCCAGCAGGGACAGCCTGAACACTGAAGCTTTCTTT. The full variable domain, completed using reference TRBV25-1 and TRBJ1-1, is EADIYQTPRYLVIGTGKKITLECSQTMGHDKMYWYQQDPGMELHLIHYSYGVNSTEKGDLSSESTVSRIRTEHFPLTLESARPSHTSQYLCASRDSLNTEAFFGQGTRLTVV.

This clone was counted once. The chain is built from TRBV7-9 and TRBJ1-4; possibly TRBD1 for D (5 bases). There are 15 residues in the CDR3. The germline V gene encodes CDR1 SEHNR and CDR2 FQNEAQ (reference sequence). Trimming shortened V by 1 base and J by 3 bases, and 9 bases separated the two germline ends. The CDR3 loop is CASSLGQSSNEKLFF. CDR3 nucleotides: TGTGCCAGCAGCTTAGGACAGTCGTCTAATGAAAAACTGTTTTTT.

The chain combines TRBV15 with TRBJ1-1; a weak D match, TRBD1 (5 bases). This CDR3 has 13 amino acids. V shed 0 bases and J shed 10 bases, with 12 bases lying between them. Germline CDR1 LNHNV, CDR2 YYDKDF (reference sequence). CDR3 DNA sequence: TGTGCCACCAGCAGAGATGTCCAGGGTGTAGCTTTCTTT. Translation: CATSRDVQGVAFF.

This sequence joins TRBV6-1 and TRBJ2-2; 11 positions agree with TRBD2. The CDR3 is 18 residues long. The V gene's germline CDR1 is MNHNS and CDR2 SASEGT. With 2 bases clipped from V and 3 bases from J, the junction kept 8 bases outside the gene matches. DNA of the CDR3: TGTGCCAGCAGTGAATGGCTTAGCGGGAGGGGGGACACCGGGGAGCTGTTTTTT. Translation: CASSEWLSGRGDTGELFF.

The rearrangement links TRBV15 to TRBJ2-2; TRBD1 might be the D (5 bases). V was cut by 1 base and J by 4 bases, with 10 bases left in between. CDR1 and CDR2 (germline): LNHNV, YYDKDF (reference sequence). This CDR3 comprises 15 residues. The CDR3 sequence: CATSRGGSGTGELFF. DNA of the CDR3: TGTGCCACCAGCAGAGGGGGCAGTGGCACCGGGGAGCTGTTTTTT. The full variable domain, with the rest looked up from reference TRBV15 and TRBJ2-2, is DAMVIQNPRYQVTQFGKPVTLSCSQTLNHNVMYWYQQKSSQAPKLLFHYYDKDFNNEADTPDNFQSRRPNTSFCFLDIRSPGLGDTAMYLCATSRGGSGTGELFFGEGSRLTVL.

This clone was observed many times. This chain links TRBV19 with TRBJ2-7; D call uncertain. Between the trimmed V and J ends, which lost 6 bases and 0 bases, there was a span of 18 bases. The CDR3 has 16 residues. CDR1 and CDR2 from the germline V gene are LNHDA and SQIVND (reference sequence). The chain's CDR3 is CASRTRKTASSYEQYF. For the CDR3, the DNA is TGTGCCAGTAGGACCCGAAAGACTGCCAGCTCCTACGAGCAGTACTTC.